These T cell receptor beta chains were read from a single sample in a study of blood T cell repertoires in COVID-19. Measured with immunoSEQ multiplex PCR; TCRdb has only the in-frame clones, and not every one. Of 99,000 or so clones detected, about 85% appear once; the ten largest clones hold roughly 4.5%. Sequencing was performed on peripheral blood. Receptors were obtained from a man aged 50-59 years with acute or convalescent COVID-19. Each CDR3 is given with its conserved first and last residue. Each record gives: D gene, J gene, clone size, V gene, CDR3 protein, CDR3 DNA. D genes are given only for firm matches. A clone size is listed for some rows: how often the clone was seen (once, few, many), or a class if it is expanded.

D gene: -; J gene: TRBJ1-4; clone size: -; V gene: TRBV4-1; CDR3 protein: CASSQRPGEKLFF; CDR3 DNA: TGCGCCAGCAGCCAAAGACCGGGTGAAAAACTGTTTTTT
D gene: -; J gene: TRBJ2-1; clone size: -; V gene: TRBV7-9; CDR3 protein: CASSSLATLEEFF; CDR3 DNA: TGTGCCAGCAGCTCGTTGGCCACACTAGAAGAGTTCTTC
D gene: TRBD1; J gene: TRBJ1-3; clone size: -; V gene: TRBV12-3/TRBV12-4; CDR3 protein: CASRAGTANTIYF; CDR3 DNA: TGTGCCAGCAGAGCCGGGACAGCAAACACCATATATTTT
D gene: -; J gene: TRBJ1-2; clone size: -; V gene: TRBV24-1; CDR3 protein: CATSDPTGFYGYTF; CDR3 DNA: TGTGCCACCAGTGACCCCACAGGGTTTTATGGCTACACCTTC
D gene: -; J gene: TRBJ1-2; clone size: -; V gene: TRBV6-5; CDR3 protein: CASSYSGTPYGYTF; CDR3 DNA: TGTGCCAGCAGTTACTCGGGGACTCCTTATGGCTACACCTTC
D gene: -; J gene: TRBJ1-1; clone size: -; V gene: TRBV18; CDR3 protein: CASSPGAGFVTEAFF; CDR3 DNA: TGTGCCAGCTCACCAGGGGCAGGGTTTGTGACTGAAGCTTTCTTT
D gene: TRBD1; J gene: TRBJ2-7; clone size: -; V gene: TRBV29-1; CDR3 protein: CSVVGDRLTYEQYF; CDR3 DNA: TGCAGCGTTGTGGGGGACAGACTCACCTACGAGCAGTACTTC
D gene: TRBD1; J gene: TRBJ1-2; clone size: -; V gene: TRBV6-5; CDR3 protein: CASSYSGGRSYTF; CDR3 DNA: TGTGCCAGCAGTTACTCAGGGGGCCGGAGCTACACCTTC
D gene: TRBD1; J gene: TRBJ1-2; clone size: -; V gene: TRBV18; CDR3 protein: CASSPIMGQGLAGYTF; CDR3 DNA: TGTGCCAGCTCACCAATTATGGGACAGGGCCTTGCGGGCTACACCTTC
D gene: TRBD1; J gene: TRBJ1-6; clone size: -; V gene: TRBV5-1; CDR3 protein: CASSLGQGNSPLHF; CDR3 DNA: TGCGCCAGCAGCTTAGGACAGGGTAATTCACCCCTCCACTTT
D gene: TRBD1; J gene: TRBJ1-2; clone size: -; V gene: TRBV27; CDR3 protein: CASSFSDRGDGYTF; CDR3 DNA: TGTGCCAGCAGTTTTAGCGACAGGGGGGATGGCTACACCTTC
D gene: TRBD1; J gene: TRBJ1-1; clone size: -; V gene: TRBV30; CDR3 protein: CAWSETNRGWNTEAFF; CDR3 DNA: TGTGCCTGGAGCGAAACAAACAGGGGGTGGAACACTGAAGCTTTCTTT
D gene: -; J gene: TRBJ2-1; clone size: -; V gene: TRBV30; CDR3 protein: CAWMLSSGNEQFF; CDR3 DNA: TGTGCCTGGATGCTGTCGTCCGGCAATGAGCAGTTCTTC
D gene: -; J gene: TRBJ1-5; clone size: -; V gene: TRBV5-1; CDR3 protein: CASSLGVGAQPQHF; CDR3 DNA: TGCGCCAGCAGCTTGGGGGTTGGGGCGCAGCCCCAGCATTTT
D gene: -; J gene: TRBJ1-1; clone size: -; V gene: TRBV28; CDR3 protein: CASTREEGLNTEAFF; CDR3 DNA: TGTGCCAGCACTCGGGAGGAGGGTCTGAACACTGAAGCTTTCTTT
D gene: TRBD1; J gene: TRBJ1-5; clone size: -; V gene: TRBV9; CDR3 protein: CASSGTGGLNQPQHF; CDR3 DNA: TGTGCCAGCAGCGGAACAGGGGGCTTGAATCAGCCCCAGCATTTT
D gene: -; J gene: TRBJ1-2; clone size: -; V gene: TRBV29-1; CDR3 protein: CSVEEATGVNYGYTF; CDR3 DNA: TGCAGCGTTGAAGAAGCGACAGGAGTTAACTATGGCTACACCTTC
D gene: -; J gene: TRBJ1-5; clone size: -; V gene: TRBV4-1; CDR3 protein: CASSRGMSDSNQPQHF; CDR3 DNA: TGCGCCAGCAGCCGAGGTATGTCAGATAGCAATCAGCCCCAGCATTTT
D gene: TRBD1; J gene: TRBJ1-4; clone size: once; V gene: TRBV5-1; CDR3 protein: CASSPGTGRLVEKLFF; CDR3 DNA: TGCGCCAGCAGCCCCGGGACAGGGAGGCTAGTTGAAAAACTGTTTTTT
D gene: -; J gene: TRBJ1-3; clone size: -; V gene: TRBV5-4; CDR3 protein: CASSLTGSGNTIYF; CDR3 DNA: TGTGCCAGCAGCTTGACAGGCTCTGGAAACACCATATATTTT
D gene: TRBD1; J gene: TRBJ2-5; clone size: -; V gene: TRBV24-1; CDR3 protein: CATSAPEGPGGAWETQYF; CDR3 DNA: TGTGCCACCAGTGCCCCCGAGGGGCCAGGGGGCGCGTGGGAGACCCAGTACTTC
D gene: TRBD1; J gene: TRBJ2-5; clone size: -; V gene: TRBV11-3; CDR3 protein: CASSLGVVGTEETQYF; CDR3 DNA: TGTGCCAGCAGCTTAGGTGTGGTTGGGACAGAAGAGACCCAGTACTTC
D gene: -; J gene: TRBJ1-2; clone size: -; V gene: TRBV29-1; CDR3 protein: CSVRWQAPNYGYTF; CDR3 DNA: TGCAGCGTTAGATGGCAGGCTCCCAACTATGGCTACACCTTC